This TCR beta chain was sequenced for a study of cytomegalovirus exposure and HLA in healthy donors. Both 60 Vbeta primers and 13 Jbeta primers went into the PCR. The table came from immunoSEQ multiplex PCR; TCRdb's copy has only in-frame clones and leaves some out. The sample carries about 180,000 clones, 77% recorded once. In germline, CDR1 is SGHKS, CDR2 YYEKEE (reference sequence). J gave up 4 bases and V 8 bases, and 7 bases lay outside the gene matches. The CDR3 covers 14 residues. Study observations and caveats: The analysis excluded some indistinguishable V segments, including TRBV6-2 and TRBV6-3. Presence/absence analyses treated sequencing depth as roughly uniform across donors.

The sample holds a few counts of this clone. Its cognate antigen is unknown. The source is a woman aged 60-75 years in good health and CMV-seropositive. This rearrangement joins TRBV5-5 to TRBJ1-5; 9 bases are shared with TRBD1. Sequencing used PBMCs. The CDR3 sequence is CARQPQGANQPQHF. The CDR3 DNA follows: TGTGCCAGACAACCACAGGGGGCAAATCAGCCCCAGCATTTT.